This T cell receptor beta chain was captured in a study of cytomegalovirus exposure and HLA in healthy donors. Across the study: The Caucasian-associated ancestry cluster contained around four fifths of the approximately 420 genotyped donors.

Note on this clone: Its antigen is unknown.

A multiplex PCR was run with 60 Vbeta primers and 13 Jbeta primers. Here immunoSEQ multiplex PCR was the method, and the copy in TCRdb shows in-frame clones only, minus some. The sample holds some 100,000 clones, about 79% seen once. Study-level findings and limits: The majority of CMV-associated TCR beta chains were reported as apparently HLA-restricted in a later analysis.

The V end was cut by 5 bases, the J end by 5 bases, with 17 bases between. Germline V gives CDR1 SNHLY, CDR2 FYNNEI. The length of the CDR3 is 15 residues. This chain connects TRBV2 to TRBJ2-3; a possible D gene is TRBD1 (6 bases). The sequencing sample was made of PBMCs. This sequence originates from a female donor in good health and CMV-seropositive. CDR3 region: CASSLRGLGIDTQYF. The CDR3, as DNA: TGTGCCAGCAGTCTCAGGGGCCTGGGTATAGATACGCAGTATTTT.